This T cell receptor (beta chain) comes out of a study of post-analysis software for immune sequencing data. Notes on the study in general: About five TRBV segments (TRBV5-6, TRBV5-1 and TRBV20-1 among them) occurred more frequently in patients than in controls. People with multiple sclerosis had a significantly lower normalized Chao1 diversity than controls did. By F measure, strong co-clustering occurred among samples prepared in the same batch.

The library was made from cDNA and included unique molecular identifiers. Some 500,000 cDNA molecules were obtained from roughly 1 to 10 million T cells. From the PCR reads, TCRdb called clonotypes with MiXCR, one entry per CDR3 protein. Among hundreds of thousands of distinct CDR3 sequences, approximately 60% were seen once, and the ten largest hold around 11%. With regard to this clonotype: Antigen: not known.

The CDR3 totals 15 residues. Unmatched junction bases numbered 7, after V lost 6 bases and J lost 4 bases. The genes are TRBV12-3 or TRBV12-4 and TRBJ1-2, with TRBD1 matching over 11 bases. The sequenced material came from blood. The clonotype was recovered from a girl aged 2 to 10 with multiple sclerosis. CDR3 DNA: TGTGCCAGCAGGAGAGGACAGGGGGCTGTCTATGGCTACACCTTC. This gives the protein CASRRGQGAVYGYTF.